Sequencing of this T cell receptor (beta chain) was carried out in a study of blood T cell repertoires in COVID-19. For the study at large: Sites across the United States, Italy and Spain contributed samples from acute and convalescent COVID-19.

The CDR3 runs to 13 residues. The germline CDR1 and CDR2 sequences are LGHNT and FRNRAP. V was clipped by 0 bases and J by 3 bases, with 6 bases between them. The protocol was immunoSEQ multiplex PCR, while the TCRdb copy is restricted to in-frame clones and leaves out a portion. The sample shows fewer than 600,000 clones, approximately 89% of them seen only once. The origin of this receptor is a man aged 18-30 years with COVID-19, enrolled during active disease. The chain couples TRBV12-5 to TRBJ2-7; no reliable D call. Sequenced input: peripheral blood. The CDR3 reads CASGLVGDYEQYF. CDR3 bases: TGTGCTAGTGGTTTGGTAGGAGACTACGAGCAGTACTTC.